These T cell receptor beta chains were read from a single sample in a study of blood T cells in healthy people across ages. TCRdb analysed the 5' RACE reads with MiXCR anew, one entry per CDR3 protein. The sample includes 650,000 to 800,000 distinct CDR3 sequences, roughly 44% of them seen just once. The sample was blood. The receptors here all came from a man between 60 and 75 years old in good health. Each CDR3 is given with its conserved first and last residue. D genes are given only for firm matches. For some rows the clone size is stated as once, few or many, or as a class when expanded; others skip it.

d_gene: TRBD1
j_gene: TRBJ2-1
abundance: few
v_gene: TRBV28
CDR3nt: TGTGCCAGCAGTTCCGGGACAGCGAGCTCCTACAATGAGCAGTTCTTC
CDR3aa: CASSSGTASSYNEQFF

d_gene: -
j_gene: TRBJ1-3
abundance: -
v_gene: TRBV5-6
CDR3nt: TGTGCCAGCAGCTTGGTAGGAAACACCATATATTTT
CDR3aa: CASSLVGNTIYF

d_gene: -
j_gene: TRBJ2-3
abundance: few
v_gene: TRBV7-3
CDR3nt: TGTGCCAGCAGCTTACTCGATCGTGCGGTCTCTAATACGCAGTATTTT
CDR3aa: CASSLLDRAVSNTQYF

d_gene: -
j_gene: TRBJ2-5
abundance: -
v_gene: TRBV5-5
CDR3nt: TGTGCCAGCAGCTCGGTTCGGGGGCGGGAGTTCCAGGAGACCCAGTACTTC
CDR3aa: CASSSVRGREFQETQYF

d_gene: TRBD2
j_gene: TRBJ2-6
abundance: -
v_gene: TRBV7-2
CDR3nt: TGTGCCAGCAGCTCGGGACTAGCGGGGGGGAGTATAGGGTCTGGGGCCAACGTCCTGACTTTC
CDR3aa: CASSSGLAGGSIGSGANVLTF

d_gene: -
j_gene: TRBJ2-3
abundance: -
v_gene: TRBV12-3/TRBV12-4
CDR3nt: TGTGCCAGCAGTCTCCAAGACACCCGCATTAGCACAGATACGCAGTATTTT
CDR3aa: CASSLQDTRISTDTQYF

d_gene: -
j_gene: TRBJ2-7
abundance: -
v_gene: TRBV5-1
CDR3nt: TGCGCCAGCAGCTTATCCAGGGTTGACGAGCAGTACTTC
CDR3aa: CASSLSRVDEQYF

d_gene: TRBD1
j_gene: TRBJ1-2
abundance: -
v_gene: TRBV20-1
CDR3nt: TGCAGTGTGTGGGACAGGGAAGTACATGGCTACACCTTC
CDR3aa: CSVWDREVHGYTF

d_gene: -
j_gene: TRBJ2-7
abundance: -
v_gene: TRBV14
CDR3nt: TGTGCCAGCAGCCCAATAGGGGCTAGTGGTGACGAGCAGTACTTC
CDR3aa: CASSPIGASGDEQYF

d_gene: TRBD2
j_gene: TRBJ2-5
abundance: -
v_gene: TRBV20-1
CDR3nt: TGCAGTGCTAGCCCGTGGACTAGCGGTCCCGGGGAGACCCAGTACTTC
CDR3aa: CSASPWTSGPGETQYF

d_gene: -
j_gene: TRBJ2-4
abundance: -
v_gene: TRBV2
CDR3nt: TGTGCCAGCAGTGAAGCAGAGGGTACGCAGCAGTACTTC
CDR3aa: CASSEAEGTQQYF

d_gene: -
j_gene: TRBJ2-3
abundance: -
v_gene: TRBV2
CDR3nt: TGTGCCAGCAGTGACCGCCTAGCGAGGGTTACAGATACGCAGTATTTT
CDR3aa: CASSDRLARVTDTQYF

d_gene: TRBD2
j_gene: TRBJ2-3
abundance: -
v_gene: TRBV20-1
CDR3nt: TGCAGTGCTGGGGGGGGGGAATACACAGATACGCAGTATTTT
CDR3aa: CSAGGGEYTDTQYF

d_gene: -
j_gene: TRBJ2-3
abundance: few
v_gene: TRBV6-2/TRBV6-3
CDR3nt: TGTGCCAGCAGTCACAGGCCGTACGACACAGATACGCAGTATTTT
CDR3aa: CASSHRPYDTDTQYF

d_gene: -
j_gene: TRBJ2-4
abundance: few
v_gene: TRBV11-3
CDR3nt: TGTGCCAGCAGCTTAGGGGGCAGCGTAGCCAAAAACATTCAGTACTTC
CDR3aa: CASSLGGSVAKNIQYF

d_gene: -
j_gene: TRBJ1-2
abundance: -
v_gene: TRBV20-1
CDR3nt: TGCAGTGCTAGAGGGGGTACTTCTAACTATGGCTACACTTTC
CDR3aa: CSARGGTSNYGYTF

d_gene: TRBD2
j_gene: TRBJ2-3
abundance: -
v_gene: TRBV7-9
CDR3nt: TGTGCCAGCAGCTTCCCTTCGGGGGGGAGTAGAACAGATACGCAGTATTTT
CDR3aa: CASSFPSGGSRTDTQYF

d_gene: -
j_gene: TRBJ2-7
abundance: few
v_gene: TRBV2
CDR3nt: TGTGCCAGCAGTGGCTCGATATCCTACGAGCAGTACTTC
CDR3aa: CASSGSISYEQYF

d_gene: -
j_gene: TRBJ2-1
abundance: -
v_gene: TRBV7-9
CDR3nt: TGTGCCAGCAGCAAAAGTCCCCCGGGCCAAGAGCAGTTCTTC
CDR3aa: CASSKSPPGQEQFF

d_gene: -
j_gene: TRBJ2-3
abundance: few
v_gene: TRBV6-1
CDR3nt: TGTGCCAGCAGTGTTACCCCAGATACGCAGTATTTT
CDR3aa: CASSVTPDTQYF

d_gene: -
j_gene: TRBJ2-3
abundance: -
v_gene: TRBV7-2
CDR3nt: TGTGCCAGCAGCTTACAGGGCGCAGGCACAGATACGCAGTATTTT
CDR3aa: CASSLQGAGTDTQYF

d_gene: -
j_gene: TRBJ2-3
abundance: few
v_gene: TRBV7-3
CDR3nt: TGTGCCAGCAGTCTTGTCTTCACAGATACGCAGTATTTT
CDR3aa: CASSLVFTDTQYF

d_gene: -
j_gene: TRBJ1-4
abundance: few
v_gene: TRBV20-1
CDR3nt: TGCAGTGTGGGCCAGCCTGGGGAAAAACTGTTTTTT
CDR3aa: CSVGQPGEKLFF

d_gene: -
j_gene: TRBJ1-2
abundance: -
v_gene: TRBV7-9
CDR3nt: TGTGCCAGCAGCTTATCCAGTGGTGGCTACACCTTC
CDR3aa: CASSLSSGGYTF

d_gene: -
j_gene: TRBJ1-1
abundance: -
v_gene: TRBV12-3/TRBV12-4
CDR3nt: TGTGCCAGCAGCCTTACAGGAGGGGGTATGAACACTGAAGCTTTCTTT
CDR3aa: CASSLTGGGMNTEAFF

d_gene: TRBD1
j_gene: TRBJ1-1
abundance: few
v_gene: TRBV27
CDR3nt: TGTGCCAGCAGTACAGACAGGGCCATGAACACTGAAGCTTTCTTT
CDR3aa: CASSTDRAMNTEAFF

d_gene: -
j_gene: TRBJ2-2
abundance: -
v_gene: TRBV20-1
CDR3nt: TGCAGTGCTAGAGATCGGGGTAGGGGGGCGAACACCGGGGAGCTGTTTTTT
CDR3aa: CSARDRGRGANTGELFF

d_gene: -
j_gene: TRBJ2-3
abundance: few
v_gene: TRBV6-2/TRBV6-3
CDR3nt: TGTGCCAGCAGCCCAACCGGTACAATTAGCACAGATACGCAGTATTTT
CDR3aa: CASSPTGTISTDTQYF

d_gene: -
j_gene: TRBJ1-2
abundance: -
v_gene: TRBV4-3
CDR3nt: TGCGCCAGCAGCCAAGATAGTCGAGGGCAGGTCTATGGCTACACCTTC
CDR3aa: CASSQDSRGQVYGYTF

d_gene: -
j_gene: TRBJ2-7
abundance: -
v_gene: TRBV7-2
CDR3nt: TGTGCCAGCAGCCCCCAAGGCGACTACGAGCAGTACTTC
CDR3aa: CASSPQGDYEQYF

d_gene: -
j_gene: TRBJ1-5
abundance: -
v_gene: TRBV2
CDR3nt: TGTGCCAGCAGTCGCAGACAGCTTGATCAGCCCCAGCATTTT
CDR3aa: CASSRRQLDQPQHF

d_gene: -
j_gene: TRBJ2-1
abundance: many
v_gene: TRBV20-1
CDR3nt: TGCAGTGCAGCTACCTCCCAAACAGGAGTTTACAATGAGCAGTTCTTC
CDR3aa: CSAATSQTGVYNEQFF

d_gene: TRBD1
j_gene: TRBJ2-5
abundance: -
v_gene: TRBV5-1
CDR3nt: TGCGCCAGCAGCTTTGGGGACAGACAAGAGACCCAGTACTTC
CDR3aa: CASSFGDRQETQYF

d_gene: -
j_gene: TRBJ1-1
abundance: -
v_gene: TRBV11-2
CDR3nt: TGTGCCAGCAGCTTAGTAAGAGAGAATACTGAAGCTTTCTTT
CDR3aa: CASSLVRENTEAFF

d_gene: -
j_gene: TRBJ1-1
abundance: -
v_gene: TRBV29-1
CDR3nt: TGCAGCGTGGAGGGGGAAGGGGGACGCATGAACACTGAAGCTTTCTTT
CDR3aa: CSVEGEGGRMNTEAFF

d_gene: TRBD1
j_gene: TRBJ1-6
abundance: few
v_gene: TRBV20-1
CDR3nt: TGCAGTGCCCGACCGAGACCGGGACAGGGGAGTTCACCCCTCCACTTT
CDR3aa: CSARPRPGQGSSPLHF

d_gene: -
j_gene: TRBJ2-1
abundance: -
v_gene: TRBV6-2/TRBV6-3
CDR3nt: TGTGCCAGCAGCGCGGGCCAGGGATTCTACAATGAGCAGTTCTTC
CDR3aa: CASSAGQGFYNEQFF

d_gene: TRBD1
j_gene: TRBJ1-2
abundance: few
v_gene: TRBV29-1
CDR3nt: TGCAGCGTCCCCGACAGGGCTGATGGCTACACCTTC
CDR3aa: CSVPDRADGYTF

d_gene: TRBD1
j_gene: TRBJ2-2
abundance: -
v_gene: TRBV7-2
CDR3nt: TGTGCCAGCAGAGGACAGGGAGGTTTAACCGGGGAGCTGTTTTTT
CDR3aa: CASRGQGGLTGELFF

d_gene: TRBD2
j_gene: TRBJ2-3
abundance: few
v_gene: TRBV7-2
CDR3nt: TGTGCCAGCAGACTGACTAGCGGGTACACAGATACGCAGTATTTT
CDR3aa: CASRLTSGYTDTQYF

d_gene: TRBD2
j_gene: TRBJ2-3
abundance: -
v_gene: TRBV3-1
CDR3nt: TGTGCCAGCAGCCAAGATCCCGCGGGGGGGCTTGGTACGCAGTATTTT
CDR3aa: CASSQDPAGGLGTQYF

d_gene: -
j_gene: TRBJ2-1
abundance: -
v_gene: TRBV7-2
CDR3nt: TGTGCCAGCAGCTTAACGGCGCACAAGGAGCAGTTCTTC
CDR3aa: CASSLTAHKEQFF

d_gene: -
j_gene: TRBJ2-1
abundance: few
v_gene: TRBV20-1
CDR3nt: TGCAGTGCTAGAGTCCCACAGGGTTACAATGAGCAGTTCTTC
CDR3aa: CSARVPQGYNEQFF

d_gene: TRBD1
j_gene: TRBJ2-1
abundance: -
v_gene: TRBV12-3/TRBV12-4
CDR3nt: TGTGCCAGCAGCCCGGGACAGAGTTTGCTAAGCTCCTACAATGAGCAGTTCTTC
CDR3aa: CASSPGQSLLSSYNEQFF

d_gene: -
j_gene: TRBJ2-1
abundance: few
v_gene: TRBV5-1
CDR3nt: TGCGCCAGCAGCTTGTCGTTCGGGGGCACCTCCTACAATGAGCAGTTCTTC
CDR3aa: CASSLSFGGTSYNEQFF

d_gene: -
j_gene: TRBJ1-2
abundance: -
v_gene: TRBV7-8
CDR3nt: TGTGCCAGCAGCCTGACTGCTGGACCCCCATATGGCTACACCTTC
CDR3aa: CASSLTAGPPYGYTF

d_gene: TRBD2
j_gene: TRBJ2-1
abundance: -
v_gene: TRBV29-1
CDR3nt: TGCAGCGTTTTGGGCGAGACTAGCGGGAGTCTCCGGGGCAATGAGCAGTTCTTC
CDR3aa: CSVLGETSGSLRGNEQFF

d_gene: -
j_gene: TRBJ1-1
abundance: -
v_gene: TRBV6-5
CDR3nt: TGTGCCAGCAGTTCGCCCCGGACGGGAGGATATACTGAAGCTTTCTTT
CDR3aa: CASSSPRTGGYTEAFF

d_gene: TRBD2
j_gene: TRBJ2-1
abundance: -
v_gene: TRBV5-6
CDR3nt: TGTGCCAGCAGGATGGGACTAGCGGGTGAAAATGAGCAGTTCTTC
CDR3aa: CASRMGLAGENEQFF

d_gene: -
j_gene: TRBJ1-2
abundance: -
v_gene: TRBV20-1
CDR3nt: TGCAGTGCTTGGAGTCGCTACTATGGCTACACCTTC
CDR3aa: CSAWSRYYGYTF

d_gene: -
j_gene: TRBJ1-5
abundance: -
v_gene: TRBV3-1
CDR3nt: TGTGCCAGCAGCCGAGGGGGGGGAGTGGTTCAGCCCCAGCATTTT
CDR3aa: CASSRGGGVVQPQHF

d_gene: -
j_gene: TRBJ2-1
abundance: -
v_gene: TRBV4-1
CDR3nt: TGCGCCAGCAGCCATTCCGGTGAGACCCAGTTCTTC
CDR3aa: CASSHSGETQFF

d_gene: -
j_gene: TRBJ2-5
abundance: -
v_gene: TRBV24-1
CDR3nt: TGTGCCACCAGTCAACGGGGGCCATCGGGAGAGACCCAGTACTTC
CDR3aa: CATSQRGPSGETQYF

d_gene: -
j_gene: TRBJ2-5
abundance: -
v_gene: TRBV7-2
CDR3nt: TGTGCCAGCAGCCTACAACCGGGACCGGTCAGGCAGACCCAGTACTTC
CDR3aa: CASSLQPGPVRQTQYF

d_gene: -
j_gene: TRBJ1-6
abundance: -
v_gene: TRBV30
CDR3nt: TGTGCCGCCCAACTCGGGGGAATCGGAACCTATAATTCACCCCTCCACTTT
CDR3aa: CAAQLGGIGTYNSPLHF

d_gene: -
j_gene: TRBJ2-7
abundance: -
v_gene: TRBV7-2
CDR3nt: TGTGCCAGCAGCTTAGAGGGCCCGGGCTCCTACAATGAGCAGTACTTC
CDR3aa: CASSLEGPGSYNEQYF

d_gene: -
j_gene: TRBJ2-3
abundance: -
v_gene: TRBV6-2/TRBV6-3
CDR3nt: TGTGCCAGCAGTTACGACGCAGAGAGCACAGATACGCAGTATTTT
CDR3aa: CASSYDAESTDTQYF